This TCR beta chain was obtained from a study of Tregs in tolerant kidney transplant recipients. The overall study: Related graft donors supplied nonmyeloablative bone marrow transplants, and mixed chimerism was transient.

Only in-frame clones appear in the TCRdb table, and some are missing; sequencing was by immunoSEQ multiplex PCR. The data contain 50,000 to 75,000 clones, 95% to 98% of them singletons. Notes on the study in general: In tolerant patients, donor-specific Tregs outgrew total Tregs, suggesting antigen-driven expansion.

Turning to this clone: Its specificity is unknown.

V shed 6 bases and J shed 1 base, with 6 bases lying between them. This CDR3 comprises 11 residues. CDR1 DFQATT and CDR2 SNEGSKA come from the germline V gene (reference sequence). Regulatory T cells were sorted from thawed PBMCs rested overnight at 37°C with about 220 IU/ml IL-2. The input for sequencing was Tregs from blood, taken before the transplant. This sequence joins TRBV20-1 and TRBJ2-5, with unresolved D. This sequence originates from a human donor who received a combined kidney and bone marrow transplant. The CDR3 spells CSARIQETQYF. As DNA, the CDR3 is TGCAGTGCGAGGATCCAAGAGACCCAGTACTTC.